This TCR beta chain originates from a study of blood T cell repertoires in COVID-19. Produced via immunoSEQ multiplex PCR; TCRdb's table is partial and in-frame only. This table holds some 160,000 clones, 80% found once. Trimming took 7 bases from V and 2 from J, leaving 15 bases between them. The V gene's germline CDR1 is MNHEY and CDR2 SVGEGT. There are 14 residues in the CDR3. The chain joins TRBV6-2 or TRBV6-3 to TRBJ2-7, with no clear D. The sequence derives from a man between 65 and 80 years old with active or convalescent COVID-19. Sequenced sample: peripheral blood. The CDR3 protein is CASTPWAGTYEQYF. The CDR3 DNA is TGTGCCAGCACCCCGTGGGCAGGAACCTACGAGCAGTACTTC.